The 19 T cell receptor beta chains presented below share a single source sample, sequenced in a study of identical twins. One entry per CDR3 protein results from TCRdb running MiXCR on the 5' RACE reads. The sample lists roughly 1,500,000 distinct CDR3 sequences, around a third occurring once. The sequencing sample was made of cord blood. Receptors originate from a newborn girl in good health.

This clonotype was observed a few times. The CDR3 coding sequence is TGCAGTGCCCTAAAGCCAGCGGGAGGGCCAAGAGATACGCAGTATTTT. Translation: CSALKPAGGPRDTQYF. J is TRBJ2-3 and V is TRBV20-1; the match to TRBD2 covers 10 bases. CDR1 and CDR2 from the germline V gene are DFQATT and SNEGSKA (reference sequence). The V and J ends lost 6 bases and 5 bases, in that order; junction bases with no gene match: 14. There are 16 residues in the CDR3.

Details on this clonotype: One base away lies a much larger clone, so this may be a sequencing read error. The chain has TRBV11-2 and TRBJ1-2, with no clear D. This CDR3 spans 15 amino acids. Trimming took 1 base from V and 0 from J, leaving 9 bases between them. Germline V gives CDR1 SGHAT, CDR2 FQNNGV. The CDR3 reads CASSLVLGSNYGYTF. CDR3 nucleotides: TGTGCCAGCAGCTTAGTCCTAGGGTCTAACTATGGCTACACCTTC.

As concerns this clonotype: The final CDR3 position lacks the conserved phenylalanine or tryptophan, pointing to a likely read error. The chain uses TRBV12-3 or TRBV12-4 and TRBJ2-6; TRBD1 is a possible D gene (5 bases). V was clipped by 4 bases and J by 0 bases, with 7 bases between them. CDR3 length: 15 residues. The CDR3 here is CASSYQGSGANVLTL. The DNA of the CDR3 is TGTGCCAGCAGTTATCAGGGCTCTGGGGCCAACGTCCTGACTTTA.

The chain employs TRBV5-1 and TRBJ1-1; perhaps TRBD1 as D (6 bases). V was pared by 6 bases and J by 1 base, with 16 bases between. This CDR3 comprises 15 residues. Germline V CDR1 and CDR2: SGHRS, YFSETQ. The CDR3: CASNPRGSGNTEAFF. DNA for the CDR3: TGCGCCAGCAACCCCAGGGGATCGGGGAACACTGAAGCTTTCTTT. Full variable domain (rest looked up from reference TRBV5-1 and TRBJ1-1): KAGVTQTPRYLIKTRGQQVTLSCSPISGHRSVSWYQQTPGQGLQFLFEYFSETQRNKGNFPGRFSGRQFSNSRSEMNVSTLELGDSALYLCASNPRGSGNTEAFFGQGTRLTVV.

A few counts support this clonotype. The gene calls are TRBV13 and TRBJ1-1, with TRBD1 matching over 7 bases. Trimming cost V 6 bases and J 4 bases; bases outside gene matches: 11. The CDR3 loop spans 15 amino acids. The germline CDR1 and CDR2 sequences are PRHDT and FYEKMQ (reference sequence). The CDR3 here is CASRPTGTSGTEAFF. CDR3 nucleotides: TGTGCCAGCAGGCCGACAGGGACGAGTGGCACTGAAGCTTTCTTT.

This clonotype has at least ten counts. V is TRBV12-3 or TRBV12-4 and J is TRBJ2-1; possibly TRBD1 or TRBD2 for D (5 bases each). V was trimmed by 3 bases and J by 5 bases, leaving 23 bases between them. CDR3 length equals 18 residues. The CDR3 bases are TGTGCCAGCAGTTTGGGCCGTAGAGGGATAGGGGTTAACAATGAGCAGTTCTTC. Its protein is CASSLGRRGIGVNNEQFF.

The chain uses TRBV27 and TRBJ2-7; 9 bases fit TRBD1. V gave up 5 bases and J gave up 0 bases; unmatched junction bases: 14. Germline V gene lookup returns CDR1 MNHEY and CDR2 SMNVEV (reference sequence). CDR3 length equals 18 residues. The CDR3 loop is CASSPGTGTTGASYEQYF. The CDR3 nucleotides read TGTGCCAGCAGTCCCGGGACAGGGACGACGGGAGCCTCCTACGAGCAGTACTTC.

This chain connects TRBV16 to TRBJ1-2; D gene uncertain. CDR3 length equals 17 residues. Looked up from germline, CDR1 is KGHSY and CDR2 is FQNENV. The V gene lost 4 bases and the J gene lost 0 bases, with 18 bases spanning the gap. The CDR3 region is CASSPGLDPYANYGYTF. For the CDR3, the DNA is TGTGCCAGCAGCCCCGGATTAGATCCGTACGCTAACTATGGCTACACCTTC.

This clonotype was seen a few times. This sequence joins TRBV28 and TRBJ2-1; 9 bases align to TRBD1. CDR1 MDHEN and CDR2 SYDVKM come from the germline V gene. This CDR3 has 16 amino acids. V lost 5 bases and J lost 2; bases outside the gene matches: 7. Written as DNA, the CDR3 is TGTGCCAGCAGTATGGGACAGGGCTACACCTACAATGAGCAGTTCTTC. It translates to CASSMGQGYTYNEQFF.

The chain has TRBV5-1 and TRBJ2-1, with 8 positions matching TRBD2. CDR3 length equals 14 residues. V trimming: 2 bases; J trimming: 6 bases; junction bases outside the gene matches: 4. CDR1 SGHRS and CDR2 YFSETQ come from the germline V gene. This CDR3 is CASSLRGGPNEQFF. CDR3 sequence (DNA): TGCGCCAGCAGCTTACGGGGGGGCCCCAATGAGCAGTTCTTC.

The chain couples TRBV7-9 to TRBJ1-1; 9 bases are a match to TRBD1. CDR3 length: 15 amino acids. The trim removed 5 bases at V and 2 bases at J, leaving 6 bases unmatched. CDR1 is SEHNR, CDR2 FQNEAQ, per germline (reference sequence). The CDR3 region is CASSAQTGGNTEAFF. CDR3 in DNA: TGTGCCAGCAGCGCCCAAACAGGGGGCAACACTGAAGCTTTCTTT.

The sample holds a few counts of this clonotype. This chain links TRBV27 with TRBJ2-5, with 11 bases that match TRBD1. The germline V gene has CDR1 MNHEY and CDR2 SMNVEV (reference sequence). This CDR3 has 15 residues. V lost 5 bases, J lost 5 bases, and 7 bases stayed unmatched. The CDR3 nucleotides read TGTGCCAGCAGTCTAGTGGACAGGGGGCTTGAGACCCAGTACTTC. It is translated as CASSLVDRGLETQYF.

The genes are TRBV2 and TRBJ2-5; a weak D match, TRBD1 (5 bases). The end of the DNA fits TRBJ2-7 better, so the J call may be wrong. Germline V gene lookup returns CDR1 SNHLY and CDR2 FYNNEI. This CDR3 contains 16 residues. CDR3 sequence (DNA): TGTGCCAGCAAAGGGGTCCGGCCCCCAGGCCCTTACGAGCAGTACTTC. Translated, it gives CASKGVRPPGPYEQYF.

Only a few counts were recorded for this clonotype. The chain recombines TRBV20-1 with TRBJ2-7, with D possibly being TRBD1 or TRBD2 (5 bases each). Trimming stripped 1 base from V and 3 bases from J, with 13 bases between. In germline, CDR1 is DFQATT, CDR2 SNEGSKA (reference sequence). This CDR3 spans 14 amino acids. CDR3 nucleotides: TGCAGTGCTAGAGGGGGGATTAGGGACTACGAGCAGTACTTC. It codes for CSARGGIRDYEQYF.

The V gene is TRBV12-5, the J gene TRBJ2-1; maybe TRBD2 (5 bases). Germline CDR1 reads LGHNT; CDR2 reads FRNRAP. There are 16 residues in the CDR3. The V gene lost 0 bases and the J gene lost 10 bases, with 19 bases spanning the gap. The CDR3 here is CASGLVRVAIPSEQFF. Written as DNA, the CDR3 is TGTGCTAGTGGTTTGGTACGGGTAGCGATTCCCTCCGAGCAGTTCTTC.

This clonotype was counted at least ten times. The chain has TRBV28 and TRBJ2-3, with 8 bases matching TRBD2. Germline loops: CDR1 MDHEN, CDR2 SYDVKM. The CDR3 runs 18 residues. The junction had 16 bases not matched to a gene; V was cut back by 7 bases and J by 1 base. The CDR3, as DNA: TGTGCCAGCAACCCGGGGGATAGCGGGGTCTTTCGCACAGATACGCAGTATTTT. Residues: CASNPGDSGVFRTDTQYF. Looking up the rest from reference TRBV28 and TRBJ2-3 gives the full variable domain: DVKVTQSSRYLVKRTGEKVFLECVQDMDHENMFWYRQDPGLGLRLIYFSYDVKMKEKGDIPEGYSVSREKKERFSLILESASTNQTSMYLCASNPGDSGVFRTDTQYFGPGTRLTVL.

The chain has TRBV12-5 and TRBJ2-5; tentative D call: TRBD2 (6 bases). CDR1 and CDR2 from the germline V gene are LGHNT and FRNRAP. Trimming removed 6 bases at V and 2 bases at J, with 13 bases between. The CDR3 totals 14 residues. The CDR3 here is CASGLGGLQETQYF. The CDR3 bases are TGTGCTAGTGGCCTCGGGGGACTTCAAGAGACCCAGTACTTC.

V and J are TRBV20-1 and TRBJ2-3; D ambiguous. The V end lost 1 base, the J end lost 0 bases, and 8 bases lay between the germline ends. This CDR3 is built from 14 residues. The germline V gene encodes CDR1 DFQATT and CDR2 SNEGSKA (reference sequence). Here the CDR3 reads CSARVRHSTDTQYF. The CDR3 DNA is TGCAGTGCTAGAGTCAGACACAGCACAGATACGCAGTATTTT.

The table lists this clonotype with a few counts. The chain employs TRBV9 and TRBJ2-5; D is possibly TRBD2 (5 bases). V dropped 3 bases and J dropped 0 bases, with 15 bases sitting between them. Looked up from germline, CDR1 is SGDLS and CDR2 is YYNGEE. This CDR3 contains 16 residues. In nucleotides, the CDR3 is TGTGCCAGCAGCGCCCTCCGGAGGAATAACCAAGAGACCCAGTACTTC. It specifies CASSALRRNNQETQYF.